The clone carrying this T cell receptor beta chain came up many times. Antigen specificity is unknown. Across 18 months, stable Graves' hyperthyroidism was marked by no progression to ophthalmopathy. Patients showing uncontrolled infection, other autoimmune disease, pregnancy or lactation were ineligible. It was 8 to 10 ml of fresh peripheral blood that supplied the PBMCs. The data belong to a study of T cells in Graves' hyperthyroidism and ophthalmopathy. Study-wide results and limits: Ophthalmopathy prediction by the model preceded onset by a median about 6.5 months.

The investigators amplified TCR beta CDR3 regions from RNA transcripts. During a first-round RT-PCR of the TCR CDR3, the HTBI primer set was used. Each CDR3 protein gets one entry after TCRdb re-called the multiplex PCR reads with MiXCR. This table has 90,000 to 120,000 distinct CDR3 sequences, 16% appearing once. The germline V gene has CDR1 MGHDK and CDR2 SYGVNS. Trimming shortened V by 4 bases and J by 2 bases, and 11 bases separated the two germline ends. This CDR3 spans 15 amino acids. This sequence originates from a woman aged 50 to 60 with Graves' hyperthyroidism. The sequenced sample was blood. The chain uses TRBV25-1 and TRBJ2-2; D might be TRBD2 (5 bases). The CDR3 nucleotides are TGTGCCAGCAGTGGGCTAGGGAGCAACACCGGGGAGCTGTTTTTT. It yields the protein CASSGLGSNTGELFF.